The text below deals with one TCR beta chain. No antigen is known for it. Because this beta chain is a stray read in a library intended to capture alpha chains, its abundance should not be given much weight. This specimen belongs to a study of spatial heterogeneity in lung cancer. Study outcomes and limitations: Mutation counts in tumors were tracked by counts of expanded intratumoral alpha and beta TCRs.

Time point defined: sample taken at primary tumor resection. V was pared by 5 bases and J by 7 bases, with 8 bases of the junction left unmatched. The CDR3 extends over 14 amino acids. TCRdb re-called the 5' RACE reads through MiXCR, storing one row per CDR3 protein. Of some 7,900 distinct CDR3 sequences listed, about 7% are singletons. The source of this sequence is a female donor with early-stage non-small cell lung cancer. Sequencing used lung tumor tissue, obtained at surgery. The rearrangement joins TRBV12-3 or TRBV12-4 to TRBJ2-1; TRBD1 aligns across 7 bases. The DNA of the CDR3 is TGTGCCAGCAGTCTCACAGGGGCTGGGAATGAGCAGTTCTTC. It is translated as CASSLTGAGNEQFF.